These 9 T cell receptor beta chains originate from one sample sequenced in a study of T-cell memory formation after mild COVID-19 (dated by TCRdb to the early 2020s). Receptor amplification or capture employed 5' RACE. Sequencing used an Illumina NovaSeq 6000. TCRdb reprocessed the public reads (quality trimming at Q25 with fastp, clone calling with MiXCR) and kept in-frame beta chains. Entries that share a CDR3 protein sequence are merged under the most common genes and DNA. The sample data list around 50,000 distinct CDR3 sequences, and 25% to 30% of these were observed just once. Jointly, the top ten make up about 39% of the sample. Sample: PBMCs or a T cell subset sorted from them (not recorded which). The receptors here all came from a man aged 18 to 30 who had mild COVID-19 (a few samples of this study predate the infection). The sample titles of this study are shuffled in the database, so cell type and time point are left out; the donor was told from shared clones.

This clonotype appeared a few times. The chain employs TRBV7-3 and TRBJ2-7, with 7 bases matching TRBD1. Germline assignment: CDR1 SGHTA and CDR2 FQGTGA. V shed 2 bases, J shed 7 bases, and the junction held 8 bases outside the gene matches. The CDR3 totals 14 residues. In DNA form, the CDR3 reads TGTGCCAGCAGCTTATCCGGGACAGCCCCAGAGCAGTACTTC. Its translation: CASSLSGTAPEQYF.

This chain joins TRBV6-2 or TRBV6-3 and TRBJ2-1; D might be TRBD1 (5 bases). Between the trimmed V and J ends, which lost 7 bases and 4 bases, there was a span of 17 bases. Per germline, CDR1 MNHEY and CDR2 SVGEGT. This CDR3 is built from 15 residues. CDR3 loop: CASIGPGQRYNEQFF. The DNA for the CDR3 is TGTGCCAGCATTGGACCAGGACAACGGTACAATGAGCAGTTCTTC.

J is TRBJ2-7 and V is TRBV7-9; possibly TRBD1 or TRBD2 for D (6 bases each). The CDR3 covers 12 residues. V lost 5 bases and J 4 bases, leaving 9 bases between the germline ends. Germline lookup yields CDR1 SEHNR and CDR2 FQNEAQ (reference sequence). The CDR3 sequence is CASSEGGYEQYV. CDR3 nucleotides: TGTGCCAGCAGCGAGGGGGGATACGAGCAGTACGTC.

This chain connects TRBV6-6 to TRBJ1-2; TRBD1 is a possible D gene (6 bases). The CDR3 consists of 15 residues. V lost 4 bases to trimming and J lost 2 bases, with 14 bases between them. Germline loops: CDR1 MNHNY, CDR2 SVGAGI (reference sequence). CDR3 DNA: TGTGCCAGCAGTTCACTACAGGGTTTAAACTATGGCTACACCTTC. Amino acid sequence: CASSSLQGLNYGYTF.

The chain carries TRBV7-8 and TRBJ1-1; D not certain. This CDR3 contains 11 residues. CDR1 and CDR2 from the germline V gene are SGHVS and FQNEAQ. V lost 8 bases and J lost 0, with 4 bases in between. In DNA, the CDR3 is TGTGCCAGCGGGGTGAACACTGAAGCTTTCTTT. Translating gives CASGVNTEAFF.

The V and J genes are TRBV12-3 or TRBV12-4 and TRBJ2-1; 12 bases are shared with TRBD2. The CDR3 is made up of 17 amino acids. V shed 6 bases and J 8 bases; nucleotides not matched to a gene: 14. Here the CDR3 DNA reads TGTGCCAGCAGCCACGGACTAGCGGGGACAGGTGGCGATGAGCAGTTCTTC. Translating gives CASSHGLAGTGGDEQFF.

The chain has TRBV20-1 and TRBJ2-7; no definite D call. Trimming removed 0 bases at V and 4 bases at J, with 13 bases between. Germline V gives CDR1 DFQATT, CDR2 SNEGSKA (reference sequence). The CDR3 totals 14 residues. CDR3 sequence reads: CSARDAAQKYEQYV. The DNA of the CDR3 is TGCAGTGCTAGAGATGCGGCCCAGAAGTACGAGCAGTACGTC.

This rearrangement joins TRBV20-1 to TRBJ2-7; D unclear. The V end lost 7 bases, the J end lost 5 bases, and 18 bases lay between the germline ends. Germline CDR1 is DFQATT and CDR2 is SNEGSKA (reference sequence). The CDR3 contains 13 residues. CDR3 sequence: CSVAGVVRHEQYF. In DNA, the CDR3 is TGCAGTGTGGCCGGAGTGGTTCGTCACGAGCAGTACTTC.

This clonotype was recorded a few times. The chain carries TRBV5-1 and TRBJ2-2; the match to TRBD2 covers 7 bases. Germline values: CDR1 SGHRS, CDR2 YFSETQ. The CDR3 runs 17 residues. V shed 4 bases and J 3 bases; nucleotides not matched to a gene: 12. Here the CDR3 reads CASSAAGEAFYTGELFF. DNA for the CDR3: TGCGCCAGCAGCGCGGCGGGGGAGGCATTTTACACCGGGGAGCTGTTTTTT.